The 29 T cell receptor beta chains given below trace back to one sample, sequenced in a study of Ad26.COV2.S vaccination and SARS-CoV-2 variants. Treatment specified: roughly 19 received Ad26.COV2.S at low or high dose, single or two shots; about 5 received placebo; per-sample allocation not given. Samples came from day 63 after the first vaccine or placebo injection. Measured with immunoSEQ multiplex PCR; TCRdb has only the in-frame clones, and not every one. The data show approximately 400,000 clones, roughly four fifths seen once. Source: peripheral blood, taken in a trial of Ad26.COV2.S vaccine versus placebo. These receptors all stem from a person aged 18-60 years who received the Ad26.COV2.S COVID-19 vaccine or a placebo.

V usage is TRBV4-1 and J usage is TRBJ1-2; 10 nucleotides align to TRBD1. V was clipped by 2 bases and J by 4 bases; unmatched bases: 4. The CDR3 runs 15 residues. Germline V gene sequence: CDR1 MGHRA, CDR2 YSYEKL. The CDR3 reads CASSQIRDRGYGYTF. The CDR3 nucleotides are TGCGCCAGCAGCCAAATCCGGGACAGGGGCTATGGCTACACCTTC.

This clone appeared a single time. The V call is TRBV5-4, the J call TRBJ1-1; 7 bases match TRBD1. Germline V gene data show CDR1 as SGHNT and CDR2 as YYREEE (reference sequence). This CDR3 spans 15 amino acids. The junction had 11 bases not matched to a gene; V was cut back by 8 bases and J by 1 base. The CDR3 loop reads CASHPPGTENTEAFF. The CDR3 region has the DNA TGTGCCAGTCACCCGCCCGGGACAGAGAACACTGAAGCTTTCTTT. Complete variable domain (other parts from reference TRBV5-4 and TRBJ1-1): ETGVTQSPTHLIKTRGQQVTLRCSSQSGHNTVSWYQQALGQGPQFIFQYYREEENGRGNFPPRFSGLQFPNYSSELNVNALELDDSALYLCASHPPGTENTEAFFGQGTRLTVV.

In nucleotides, the CDR3 is TGTGCCAGCAGCCAAGAACGGCGGGTTAGAATGGATGAAGCTTTCTTT. Protein sequence: CASSQERRVRMDEAFF. This chain connects TRBV4-2 to TRBJ1-1; D unclear. V lost 0 bases, J lost 7 bases, and 18 bases lay in between. In germline, CDR1 is LGHNA, CDR2 YNFKEQ. CDR3 length: 16 amino acids.

The chain employs TRBV7-9 and TRBJ1-1, with TRBD1 as a possible D gene (6 bases). V lost 5 bases to trimming and J lost 4 bases, with 17 bases between them. Germline CDR1 reads SEHNR; CDR2 reads FQNEAQ (reference sequence). This CDR3 region has 15 residues. In nucleotides, the CDR3 is TGTGCCAGCAGCGACGCAGGGGTGGGACGCACTGAAGCTTTCTTT. Translated: CASSDAGVGRTEAFF.

J is TRBJ2-1 and V is TRBV27, with D unresolved. The V end lost 3 bases, the J end lost 6 bases, and 18 bases lay between the germline ends. The germline V gene has CDR1 MNHEY and CDR2 SMNVEV (reference sequence). The CDR3 has 16 amino acids. The CDR3 here is CASSFRWATRPNEQFF. Written as DNA, the CDR3 is TGTGCCAGCAGTTTTAGGTGGGCTACCAGACCCAATGAGCAGTTCTTC.

The chain carries TRBV24-1 and TRBJ2-1; TRBD1 or TRBD2 may be the D gene (5 bases each). Germline CDR1 is KGHDR and CDR2 is SFDVKD. This CDR3 comprises 12 residues. V was shortened by 6 bases and J by 8 bases, with 10 bases between the two germline ends. The CDR3 spells CATSKGTDEQFF. In DNA, the CDR3 is TGTGCCACCAGTAAAGGGACGGATGAGCAGTTCTTC.

The genes are TRBV4-3 and TRBJ1-2; no reliable D call. This CDR3 has 14 amino acids. V was trimmed by 1 base and J by 8 bases, leaving 14 bases between them. CDR1 is LGHNA, CDR2 YSLEER, per germline. The CDR3 nucleotides read TGCGCCAGCAGCCAAGTTCGGGCTCATAGGGGCTACACCTTC. Translation gives CASSQVRAHRGYTF.

The chain carries TRBV5-6 and TRBJ1-1; maybe TRBD1 (5 bases). Germline values: CDR1 SGHDT, CDR2 YYEEEE. The CDR3 runs to 15 residues. Trimming took off 4 bases at V and 0 bases at J, with 13 bases between the two ends. CDR3 in amino acids: CASSPRGSMNTEAFF. For the CDR3, the DNA is TGTGCCAGCAGCCCGAGGGGCAGTATGAACACTGAAGCTTTCTTT.

The chain employs TRBV1 and TRBJ2-3; the table calls TRBD2, which could not be checked here. TRBV1 constitutes a pseudogene. The CDR3 has 16 residues. The CDR3 is CTSSQDELAGTDTQYF. The CDR3 DNA sequence: TGCACCAGCAGCCAAGACGAACTAGCGGGAACAGATACGCAGTATTTT.

CDR3 residues: CASSLGSGRGANTQYF. CDR3 sequence (DNA): TGTGCCAGCAGCTTAGGGAGCGGGCGGGGGGCCAATACGCAGTATTTT. This chain joins TRBV7-2 and TRBJ2-3, with 8 bases matching TRBD2. Germline CDR1 and CDR2: SGHTA and FQGNSA. The ends lost 1 base at V and 7 bases at J; junction bases unmatched: 10. The CDR3 has 16 amino acids.

This clone has more than one count but fewer than ten. The rearrangement uses TRBV21-1 and TRBJ2-2; the listed D gene, TRBD1, was not tested against the DNA. TRBV21-1 is a pseudogene segment. The CDR3 consists of 15 residues. The CDR3: CASSKGGQNTGELFF. The CDR3, as DNA: TGTGCCAGCAGCAAAGGTGGACAGAACACCGGGGAGCTGTTTTTT.

The gene calls are TRBV7-2 and TRBJ2-3; 9 bases map to TRBD2. Germline V gene lookup returns CDR1 SGHTA and CDR2 FQGNSA. V lost 2 bases to trimming and J lost 4 bases; unmatched junction nucleotides: 1. This CDR3 contains 14 residues. For the CDR3, the DNA is TGTGCCAGCAGCTTAAGCGGGGGGCCAGATACGCAGTATTTT. It specifies CASSLSGGPDTQYF. Looking up the rest from reference TRBV7-2 and TRBJ2-3 gives the full variable domain: GAGVSQSPSNKVTEKGKDVELRCDPISGHTALYWYRQSLGQGLEFLIYFQGNSAPDKSGLPSDRFSAERTGGSVSTLTIQRTQQEDSAVYLCASSLSGGPDTQYFGPGTRLTVL.

The gene calls are TRBV3-1 (or the pseudogene TRBV3-2) and TRBJ1-1; D possibly corresponds to TRBD1 (6 bases). There are 16 residues in the CDR3. Germline V gene lookup returns CDR1 LGHDT and CDR2 YNNKEL (reference sequence). V was pared by 4 bases and J by 1 base, with 16 bases between. The CDR3 DNA sequence: TGTGCCAGCAGCCTCGGGGGGCCTACAAGGAACACTGAAGCTTTCTTT. Amino acid sequence: CASSLGGPTRNTEAFF.

This chain links TRBV18 with TRBJ2-7, with 10 bases identical to TRBD1. The germline V gene encodes CDR1 KGHSH and CDR2 LQKENI. V was pared by 4 bases and J by 5 bases, with 8 bases of the junction left unmatched. The CDR3 has 15 amino acids. CDR3 amino acids: CASSRPGTGVDEQYF. The CDR3 DNA is TGTGCCAGCTCACGCCCCGGGACAGGGGTGGACGAGCAGTACTTC.

This clone was recorded once. The rearrangement joins TRBV7-3 to TRBJ1-2; TRBD1 aligns across 8 bases. The CDR3 totals 15 residues. CDR1 and CDR2 (germline): SGHTA, FQGTGA. V dropped 8 bases and J dropped 8; count of bases not matched to a gene: 16. The CDR3 nucleotides read TGTGCCAGCCGAGTTCTGGACAGGGCGGGAGGCGGCTACACCTTC. Translation gives CASRVLDRAGGGYTF.

The CDR3 loop reads CASSQDMIGEAFF. Written as DNA, the CDR3 is TGCGCCAGCAGCCAAGATATGATCGGTGAAGCTTTCTTT. This chain connects TRBV4-3 to TRBJ1-1; D call uncertain. Trimming removed 0 bases from V and 7 bases from J, with 9 bases in between. CDR3 length equals 13 residues. Germline V gene sequence: CDR1 LGHNA, CDR2 YSLEER.

This clone was picked up a small number of times. The chain joins TRBV3-1 (or the pseudogene TRBV3-2) to TRBJ1-6, with TRBD1 matching 9 bases. The trim removed 4 bases at V and 10 bases at J, leaving 8 bases unmatched. The germline gives CDR1 LGHDT, CDR2 YNNKEL (reference sequence). The CDR3 extends over 15 amino acids. The CDR3 spells CASSPEGQGKSPLHF. CDR3 nucleotide sequence: TGTGCCAGCAGCCCAGAAGGACAGGGGAAATCACCCCTCCACTTT.

The V gene is TRBV5-6, the J gene TRBJ1-1; TRBD1 agrees at 8 bases. Trimming cost V 4 bases and J 4 bases; bases outside gene matches: 9. CDR1 is SGHDT, CDR2 YYEEEE, per germline. The CDR3 runs to 15 residues. CDR3 in amino acids: CASSSTGGSGTEAFF. DNA for the CDR3: TGTGCCAGCAGCAGTACAGGGGGTAGCGGCACTGAAGCTTTCTTT.

The chain joins TRBV5-4 to TRBJ1-2; no clear D. The CDR3 sequence is 14 residues long. Trimming cost V 2 bases and J 3 bases, with 11 bases left between them. The germline V gene encodes CDR1 SGHNT and CDR2 YYREEE (reference sequence). The CDR3 nucleotides are TGTGCCAGCAGCTTAACGGGCTCCCACTATGGCTACACCTTC. This encodes CASSLTGSHYGYTF.

This clone was seen a handful of times. This chain links TRBV4-2 with TRBJ2-3; 10 bases align to TRBD2. The germline CDR1 and CDR2 sequences are LGHNA and YNFKEQ. The CDR3 runs 16 residues. Trimming removed 1 base from V and 5 bases from J; junction bases left unmatched: 6. The CDR3 region is CASSQALAGAGDTQYF. The CDR3 bases are TGTGCCAGCAGCCAAGCCCTAGCGGGAGCGGGAGATACGCAGTATTTT.

This chain joins TRBV13 and TRBJ1-3; D gene unclear. The CDR3 has 16 amino acids. The germline gives CDR1 PRHDT, CDR2 FYEKMQ (reference sequence). Trimming left V 5 bases short and J 0 bases short, with 14 bases between. The CDR3 DNA is TGTGCCAGCAGCCCCGCAGGAGTGTACTCTGGAAACACCATATATTTT. It is translated as CASSPAGVYSGNTIYF.

This clone was recorded a few times. This chain uses TRBV6-1 with TRBJ2-5; 7 bases align to TRBD1. This CDR3 is built from 16 residues. Germline CDR1 is MNHNS and CDR2 is SASEGT. The V gene end was trimmed by 4 bases and the J gene end by 5 bases; junction bases not matched to a gene: 13. This CDR3 reads CASSGQTGYGMETQYF. The CDR3 DNA follows: TGTGCCAGCAGTGGCCAGACAGGGTATGGAATGGAGACCCAGTACTTC.

This chain joins TRBV24-1 and TRBJ2-1, with 11 bases aligning to TRBD2. V dropped 4 bases and J dropped 8; count of bases not matched to a gene: 3. The CDR3 is 14 amino acids. The germline CDR1 and CDR2 sequences are KGHDR and SFDVKD. The CDR3 here is CATSELAGVDEQFF. The CDR3 DNA follows: TGTGCCACCAGTGAACTAGCGGGAGTCGATGAGCAGTTCTTC.

The chain couples TRBV12-3 or TRBV12-4 to TRBJ2-7; perhaps TRBD1 as D (5 bases). This CDR3 region has 12 residues. V was cut by 0 bases and J by 12 bases, with 12 bases left in between. The CDR3 DNA reads TGTGCCAGCAGTTTAGCAAAACAGGTCTTGTACTTC. Translated: CASSLAKQVLYF.

The sample holds a few counts of this clone. The rearrangement uses TRBV10-1 and TRBJ2-5; D is undetermined. CDR1 and CDR2 from the germline V gene are WNHNN and SYGVQD (reference sequence). The CDR3 totals 13 residues. V was trimmed by 0 bases and J by 7 bases, leaving 9 bases between them. CDR3 residues: CASSESGYGTQYF. The CDR3 bases are TGCGCCAGCAGTGAGTCCGGTTACGGGACCCAGTACTTC.

The chain links TRBV28 to TRBJ1-4; no firm D call. The germline V and J ends were trimmed by 5 bases and 0 bases, with 10 bases remaining between them. The CDR3 spans 15 residues. Looked up from germline, CDR1 is MDHEN and CDR2 is SYDVKM. This CDR3 is CASSEWSATNEKLFF. In DNA, the CDR3 is TGTGCCAGCAGTGAATGGTCTGCAACTAATGAAAAACTGTTTTTT. The full variable domain, rest sourced from reference TRBV28 and TRBJ1-4, is DVKVTQSSRYLVKRTGEKVFLECVQDMDHENMFWYRQDPGLGLRLIYFSYDVKMKEKGDIPEGYSVSREKKERFSLILESASTNQTSMYLCASSEWSATNEKLFFGSGTQLSVL.

V is TRBV7-9 and J is TRBJ2-3; D not resolved. From germline, CDR1 is SEHNR and CDR2 FQNEAQ (reference sequence). The CDR3 contains 15 residues. V lost 4 bases and J lost 0, with 11 bases in between. The CDR3 bases are TGTGCCAGCAGCTCCCACGGCTCTAGCACAGATACGCAGTATTTT. Residues: CASSSHGSSTDTQYF.

The V and J genes are TRBV6-5 and TRBJ1-1; 8 positions agree with TRBD1. Germline V lookup: CDR1 MNHEY, CDR2 SVGAGI. The length of the CDR3 is 14 residues. Trimming took 6 bases from V and 4 from J; bases not matched to a gene: 7. The CDR3 region is CASSVQGVFTEAFF. The CDR3 nucleotides are TGTGCCAGCAGCGTACAGGGGGTGTTCACTGAAGCTTTCTTT.

The gene calls are TRBV6-5 and TRBJ2-7; TRBD1 agrees at 10 bases. In germline, CDR1 is MNHEY, CDR2 SVGAGI. This CDR3 region has 14 residues. Trimming removed 5 bases from V and 5 bases from J; junction bases left unmatched: 6. CDR3 sequence (DNA): TGTGCCAGCAGTAAGCGGGACAGGGGCCACGAGCAGTACTTC. It translates to CASSKRDRGHEQYF.